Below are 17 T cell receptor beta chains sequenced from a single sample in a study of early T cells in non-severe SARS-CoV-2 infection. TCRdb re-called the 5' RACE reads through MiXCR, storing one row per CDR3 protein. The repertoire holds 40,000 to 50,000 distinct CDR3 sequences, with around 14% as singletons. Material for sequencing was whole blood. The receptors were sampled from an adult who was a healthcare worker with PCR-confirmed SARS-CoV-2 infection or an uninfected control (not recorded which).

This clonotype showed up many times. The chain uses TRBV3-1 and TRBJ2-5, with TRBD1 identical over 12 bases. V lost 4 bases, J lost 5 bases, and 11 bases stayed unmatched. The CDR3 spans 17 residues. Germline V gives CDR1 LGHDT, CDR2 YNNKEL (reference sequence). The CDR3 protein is CASSPSGTGGRQETQYF. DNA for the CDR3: TGTGCCAGCAGCCCCTCCGGGACAGGGGGCCGGCAGGAGACCCAGTACTTC.

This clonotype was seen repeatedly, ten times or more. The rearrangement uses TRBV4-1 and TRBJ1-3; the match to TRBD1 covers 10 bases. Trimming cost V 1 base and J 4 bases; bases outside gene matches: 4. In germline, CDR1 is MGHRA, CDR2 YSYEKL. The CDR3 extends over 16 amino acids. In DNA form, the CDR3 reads TGCGCCAGCAGCCAAGTTGTGGGACAGGGGGGAAACACCATATATTTT. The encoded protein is CASSQVVGQGGNTIYF.

CDR3 sequence (DNA): TGTGCCAGCAGTTTCTACCGGGACAGGGACTACGAGCAGTACTTC. This codes for CASSFYRDRDYEQYF. The chain couples TRBV27 to TRBJ2-7, with TRBD1 identical over 9 bases. J was trimmed by 3 bases and V by 3 bases; bases with no gene match: 6. From germline, CDR1 is MNHEY and CDR2 SMNVEV (reference sequence). The CDR3 totals 15 residues.

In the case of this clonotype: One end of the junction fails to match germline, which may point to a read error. The CDR3 bases are TGTGCCAACAGCAGGGACAGTGTCGATGAAAAACTGTTTTTT. This sequence encodes CANSRDSVDEKLFF. V usage is TRBV11-2 and J usage is TRBJ1-4; TRBD1 aligns across 7 bases. Germline V lookup: CDR1 SGHAT, CDR2 FQNNGV. The length of the CDR3 is 14 residues.

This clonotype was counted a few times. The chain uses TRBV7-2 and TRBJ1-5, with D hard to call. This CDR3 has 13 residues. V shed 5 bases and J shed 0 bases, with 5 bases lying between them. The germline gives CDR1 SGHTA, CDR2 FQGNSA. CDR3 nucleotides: TGTGCCAGCAGCGGGTATAGCAATCAGCCCCAGCATTTT. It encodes CASSGYSNQPQHF.

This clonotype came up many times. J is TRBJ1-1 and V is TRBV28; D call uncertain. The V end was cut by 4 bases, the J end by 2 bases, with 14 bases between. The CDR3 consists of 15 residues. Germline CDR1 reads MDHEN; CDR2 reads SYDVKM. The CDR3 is CASSSPGKANTEAFF. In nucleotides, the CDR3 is TGTGCCAGCAGTTCCCCCGGGAAGGCTAACACTGAAGCTTTCTTT.

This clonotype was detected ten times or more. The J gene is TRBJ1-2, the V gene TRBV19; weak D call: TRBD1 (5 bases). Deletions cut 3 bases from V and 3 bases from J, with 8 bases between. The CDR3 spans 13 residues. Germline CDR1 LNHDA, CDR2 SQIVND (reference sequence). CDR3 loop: CASSIPRDYGYTF. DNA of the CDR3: TGTGCCAGTAGTATCCCCAGGGACTATGGCTACACCTTC.

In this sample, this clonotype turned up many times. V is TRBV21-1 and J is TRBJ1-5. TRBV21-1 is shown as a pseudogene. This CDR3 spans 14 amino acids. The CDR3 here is CASPSRYSNQPQHF. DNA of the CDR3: TGTGCCAGCCCGAGCCGGTATAGCAATCAGCCCCAGCATTTT.

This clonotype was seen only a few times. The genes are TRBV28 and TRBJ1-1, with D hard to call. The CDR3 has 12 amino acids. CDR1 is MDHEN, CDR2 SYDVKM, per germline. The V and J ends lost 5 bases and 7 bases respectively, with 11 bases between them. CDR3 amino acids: CASSLHGSEAFF. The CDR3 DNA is TGTGCCAGCAGTCTCCATGGAAGTGAAGCTTTCTTT.

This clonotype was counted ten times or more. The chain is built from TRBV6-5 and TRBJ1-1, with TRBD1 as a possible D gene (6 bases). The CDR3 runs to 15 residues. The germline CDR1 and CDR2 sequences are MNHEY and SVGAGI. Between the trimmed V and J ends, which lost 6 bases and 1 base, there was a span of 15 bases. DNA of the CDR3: TGTGCCAGCAGCCGGGACAACCTGGGGAACACTGAAGCTTTCTTT. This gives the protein CASSRDNLGNTEAFF.

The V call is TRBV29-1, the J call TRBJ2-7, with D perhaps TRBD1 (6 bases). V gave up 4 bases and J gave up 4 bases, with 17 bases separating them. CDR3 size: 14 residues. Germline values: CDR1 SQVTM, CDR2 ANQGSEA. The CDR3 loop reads CSVGETTRGYEQYF. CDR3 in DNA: TGCAGCGTTGGGGAAACGACAAGGGGGTACGAGCAGTACTTC.

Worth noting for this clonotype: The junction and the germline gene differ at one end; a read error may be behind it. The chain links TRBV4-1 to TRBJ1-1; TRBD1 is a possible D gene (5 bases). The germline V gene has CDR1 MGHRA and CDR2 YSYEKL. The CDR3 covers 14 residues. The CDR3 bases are TGCGTCAGCAGCCAAGATCCAGGGTGGACTGAAGCTTTCTTT. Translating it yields CVSSQDPGWTEAFF.

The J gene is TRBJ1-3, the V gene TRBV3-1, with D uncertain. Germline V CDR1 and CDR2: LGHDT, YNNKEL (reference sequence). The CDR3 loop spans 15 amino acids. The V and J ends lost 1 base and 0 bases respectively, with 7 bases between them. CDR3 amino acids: CASSQGGPSGNTIYF. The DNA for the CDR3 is TGTGCCAGCAGCCAAGGTGGTCCCTCTGGAAACACCATATATTTT.

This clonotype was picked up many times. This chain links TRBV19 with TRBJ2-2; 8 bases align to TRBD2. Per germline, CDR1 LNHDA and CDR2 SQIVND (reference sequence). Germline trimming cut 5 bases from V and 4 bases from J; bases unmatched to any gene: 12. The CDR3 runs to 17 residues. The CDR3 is CASSPETGGRSTGELFF. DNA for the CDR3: TGTGCCAGTAGTCCGGAGACGGGGGGGCGAAGCACCGGGGAGCTGTTTTTT. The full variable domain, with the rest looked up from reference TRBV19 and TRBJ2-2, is DGGITQSPKYLFRKEGQNVTLSCEQNLNHDAMYWYRQDPGQGLRLIYYSQIVNDFQKGDIAEGYSVSREKKESFPLTVTSAQKNPTAFYLCASSPETGGRSTGELFFGEGSRLTVL.

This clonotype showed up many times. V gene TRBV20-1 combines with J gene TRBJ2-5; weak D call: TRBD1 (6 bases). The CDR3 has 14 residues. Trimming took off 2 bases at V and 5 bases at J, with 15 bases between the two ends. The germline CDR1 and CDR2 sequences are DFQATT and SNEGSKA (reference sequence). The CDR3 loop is CSARLPGTLETQYF. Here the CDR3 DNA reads TGCAGTGCTAGACTCCCCGGGACACTGGAGACCCAGTACTTC.

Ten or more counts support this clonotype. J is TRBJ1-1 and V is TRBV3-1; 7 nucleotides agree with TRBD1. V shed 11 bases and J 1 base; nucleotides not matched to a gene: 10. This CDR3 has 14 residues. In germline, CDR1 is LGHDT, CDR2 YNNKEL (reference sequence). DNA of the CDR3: TGTGCCGTCAGGGGGATAAACTCGAACACTGAAGCTTTCTTT. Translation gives CAVRGINSNTEAFF.

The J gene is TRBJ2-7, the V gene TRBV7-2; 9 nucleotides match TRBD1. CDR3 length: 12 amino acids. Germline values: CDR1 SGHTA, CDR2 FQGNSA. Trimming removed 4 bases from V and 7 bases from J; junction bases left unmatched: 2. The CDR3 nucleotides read TGTGCCAGCAGCTGGACAGGGGATGAGCAGTACTTC. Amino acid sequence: CASSWTGDEQYF.